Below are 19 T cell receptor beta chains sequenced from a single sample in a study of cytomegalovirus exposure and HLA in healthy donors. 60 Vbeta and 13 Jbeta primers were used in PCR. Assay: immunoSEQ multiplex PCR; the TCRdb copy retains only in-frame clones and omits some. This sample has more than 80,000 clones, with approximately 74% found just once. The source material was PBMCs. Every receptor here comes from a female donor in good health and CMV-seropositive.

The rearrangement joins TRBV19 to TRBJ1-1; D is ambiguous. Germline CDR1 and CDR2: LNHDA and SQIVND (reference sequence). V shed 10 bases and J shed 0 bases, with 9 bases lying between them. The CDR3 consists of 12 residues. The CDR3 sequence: CATLALNTEAFF. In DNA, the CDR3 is TGTGCCACCCTGGCCTTGAACACTGAAGCTTTCTTT.

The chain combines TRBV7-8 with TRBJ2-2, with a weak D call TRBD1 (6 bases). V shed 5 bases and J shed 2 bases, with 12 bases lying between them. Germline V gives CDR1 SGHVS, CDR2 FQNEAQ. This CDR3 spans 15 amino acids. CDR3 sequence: CASSLTGTNTGELFF. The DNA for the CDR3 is TGTGCCAGCAGCCTTACAGGGACCAACACCGGGGAGCTGTTTTTT. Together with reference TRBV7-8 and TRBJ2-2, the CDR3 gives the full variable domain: GAGVSQSPRYKVAKRGQDVALRCDPISGHVSLFWYQQALGQGPEFLTYFQNEAQLDKSGLPSDRFFAERPEGSVSTLKIQRTQQEDSAVYLCASSLTGTNTGELFFGEGSRLTVL.

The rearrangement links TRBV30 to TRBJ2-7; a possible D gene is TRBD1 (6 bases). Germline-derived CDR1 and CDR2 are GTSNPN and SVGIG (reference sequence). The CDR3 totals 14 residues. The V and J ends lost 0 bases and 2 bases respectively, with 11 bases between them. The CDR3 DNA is TGTGCCTGGAGTGTACTGGGACAAACCTACGAGCAGTACTTC. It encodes CAWSVLGQTYEQYF.

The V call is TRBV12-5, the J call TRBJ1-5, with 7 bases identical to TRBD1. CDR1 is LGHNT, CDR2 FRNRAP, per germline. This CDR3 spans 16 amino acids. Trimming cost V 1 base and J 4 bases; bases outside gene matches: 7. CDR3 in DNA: TGTGCTAGTGGTTTGGATTGGGACAGAGAAAATCAGCCCCAGCATTTT. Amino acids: CASGLDWDRENQPQHF.

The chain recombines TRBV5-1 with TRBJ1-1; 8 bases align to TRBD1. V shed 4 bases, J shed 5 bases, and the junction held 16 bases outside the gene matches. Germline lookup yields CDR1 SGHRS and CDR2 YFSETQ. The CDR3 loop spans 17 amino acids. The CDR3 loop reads CASSAGRQGALGTEAFF. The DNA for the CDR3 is TGCGCCAGCAGCGCGGGCCGGCAGGGGGCATTGGGGACTGAAGCTTTCTTT. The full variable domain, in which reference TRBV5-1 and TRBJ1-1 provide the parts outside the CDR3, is KAGVTQTPRYLIKTRGQQVTLSCSPISGHRSVSWYQQTPGQGLQFLFEYFSETQRNKGNFPGRFSGRQFSNSRSEMNVSTLELGDSALYLCASSAGRQGALGTEAFFGQGTRLTVV.

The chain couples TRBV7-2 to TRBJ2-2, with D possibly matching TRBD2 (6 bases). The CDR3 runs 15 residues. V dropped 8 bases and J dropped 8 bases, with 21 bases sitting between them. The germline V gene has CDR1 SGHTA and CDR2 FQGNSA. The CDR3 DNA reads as TGTGCCAGCCCCTCCCCGGGACTCACGTCGGGGGAGCTGTTTTTT. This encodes CASPSPGLTSGELFF. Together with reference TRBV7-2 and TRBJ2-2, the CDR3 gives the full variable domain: GAGVSQSPSNKVTEKGKDVELRCDPISGHTALYWYRQSLGQGLEFLIYFQGNSAPDKSGLPSDRFSAERTGGSVSTLTIQRTQQEDSAVYLCASPSPGLTSGELFFGEGSRLTVL.

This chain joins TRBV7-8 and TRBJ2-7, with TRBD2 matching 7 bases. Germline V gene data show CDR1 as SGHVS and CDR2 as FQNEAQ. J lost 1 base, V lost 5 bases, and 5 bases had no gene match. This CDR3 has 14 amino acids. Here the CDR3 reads CASSPTSASYEQYF. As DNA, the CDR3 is TGTGCCAGCAGCCCAACTAGCGCTTCCTACGAGCAGTACTTC.

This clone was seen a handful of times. The CDR3: CASSLSPSGELFF. DNA of the CDR3: TGTGCCAGCAGTTTGAGTCCCAGCGGGGAGCTGTTTTTT. The chain joins TRBV5-4 to TRBJ2-2; D not resolved. Trimming cost V 5 bases and J 7 bases, with 12 bases left between them. Germline V gene data show CDR1 as SGHNT and CDR2 as YYREEE (reference sequence). The CDR3 is 13 residues long.

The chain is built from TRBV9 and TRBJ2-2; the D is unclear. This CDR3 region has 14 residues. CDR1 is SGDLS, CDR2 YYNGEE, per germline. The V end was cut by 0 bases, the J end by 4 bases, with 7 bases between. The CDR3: CASSVVDTTGELFF. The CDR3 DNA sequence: TGTGCCAGCAGCGTAGTCGACACCACCGGGGAGCTGTTTTTT.

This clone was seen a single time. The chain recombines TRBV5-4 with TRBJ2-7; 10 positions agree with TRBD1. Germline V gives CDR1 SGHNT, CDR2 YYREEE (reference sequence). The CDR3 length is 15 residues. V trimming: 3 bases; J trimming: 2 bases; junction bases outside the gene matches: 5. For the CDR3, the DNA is TGTGCCAGCAGCTCCGGGACAGGGGTCCCCTACGAGCAGTACTTC. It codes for CASSSGTGVPYEQYF.

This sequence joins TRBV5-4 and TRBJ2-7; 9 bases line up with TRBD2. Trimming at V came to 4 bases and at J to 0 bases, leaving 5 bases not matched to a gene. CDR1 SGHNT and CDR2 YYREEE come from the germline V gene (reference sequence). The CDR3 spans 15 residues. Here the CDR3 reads CASSGGSGSSYEQYF. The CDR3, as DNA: TGTGCCAGCAGCGGGGGTAGCGGGAGCTCCTACGAGCAGTACTTC.

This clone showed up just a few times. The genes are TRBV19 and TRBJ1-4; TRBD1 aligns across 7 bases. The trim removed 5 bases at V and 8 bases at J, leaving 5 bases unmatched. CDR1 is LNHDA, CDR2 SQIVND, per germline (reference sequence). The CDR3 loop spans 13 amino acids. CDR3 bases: TGTGCCAGTAGTCTCAACAGGGGAGAAAAACTGTTTTTT. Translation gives CASSLNRGEKLFF.

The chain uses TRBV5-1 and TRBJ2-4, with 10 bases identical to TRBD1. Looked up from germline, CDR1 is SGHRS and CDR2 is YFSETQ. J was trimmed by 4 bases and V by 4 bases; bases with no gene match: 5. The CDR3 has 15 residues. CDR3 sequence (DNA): TGCGCCAGCAGCCCCCTGGGACAGGGGAAAAACATTCAGTACTTC. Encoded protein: CASSPLGQGKNIQYF.

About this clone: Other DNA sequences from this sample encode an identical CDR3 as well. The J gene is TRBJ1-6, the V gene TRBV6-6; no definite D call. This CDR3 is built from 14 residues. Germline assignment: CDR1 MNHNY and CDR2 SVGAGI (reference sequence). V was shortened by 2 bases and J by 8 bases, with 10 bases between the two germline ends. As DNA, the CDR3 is TGTGCCAGCAGTTACCGGGTGAGGGATTCACCCCTCCACTTT. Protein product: CASSYRVRDSPLHF.

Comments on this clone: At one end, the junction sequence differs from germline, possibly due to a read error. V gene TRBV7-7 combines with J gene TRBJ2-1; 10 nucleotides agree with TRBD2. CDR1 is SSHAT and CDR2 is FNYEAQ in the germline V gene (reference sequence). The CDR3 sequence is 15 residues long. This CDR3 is CASSLASSGGNEQFF. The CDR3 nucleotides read TGTGCTAGCAGCTTAGCGTCTAGCGGGGGTAATGAGCAGTTCTTC.

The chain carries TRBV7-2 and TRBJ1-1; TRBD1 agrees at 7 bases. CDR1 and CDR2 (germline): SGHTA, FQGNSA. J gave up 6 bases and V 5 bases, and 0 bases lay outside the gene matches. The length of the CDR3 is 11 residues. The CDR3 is CASSGTAEAFF. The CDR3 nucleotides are TGTGCCAGCAGCGGGACAGCTGAAGCTTTCTTT.

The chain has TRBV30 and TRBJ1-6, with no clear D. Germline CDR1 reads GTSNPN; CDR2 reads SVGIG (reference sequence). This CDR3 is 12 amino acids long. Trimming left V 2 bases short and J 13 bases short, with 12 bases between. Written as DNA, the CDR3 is TGTGCCTGGAGTCCCAAAACTTCCCCCCTCCACTTT. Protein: CAWSPKTSPLHF.

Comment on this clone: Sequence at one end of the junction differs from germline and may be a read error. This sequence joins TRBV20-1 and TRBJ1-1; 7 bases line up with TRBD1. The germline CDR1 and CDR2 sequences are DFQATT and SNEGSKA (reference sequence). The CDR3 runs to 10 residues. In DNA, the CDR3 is TGCAGTGCTCCCCGGAGGGGGCAACTTTTT. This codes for CSAPRRGQLF.

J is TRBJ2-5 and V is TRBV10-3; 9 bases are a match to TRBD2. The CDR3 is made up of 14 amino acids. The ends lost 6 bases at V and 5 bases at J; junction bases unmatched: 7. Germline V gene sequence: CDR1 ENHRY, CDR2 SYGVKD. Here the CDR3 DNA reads TGTGCCATCAGGAATAGCGGGAGTACCGAGACCCAGTACTTC. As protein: CAIRNSGSTETQYF.